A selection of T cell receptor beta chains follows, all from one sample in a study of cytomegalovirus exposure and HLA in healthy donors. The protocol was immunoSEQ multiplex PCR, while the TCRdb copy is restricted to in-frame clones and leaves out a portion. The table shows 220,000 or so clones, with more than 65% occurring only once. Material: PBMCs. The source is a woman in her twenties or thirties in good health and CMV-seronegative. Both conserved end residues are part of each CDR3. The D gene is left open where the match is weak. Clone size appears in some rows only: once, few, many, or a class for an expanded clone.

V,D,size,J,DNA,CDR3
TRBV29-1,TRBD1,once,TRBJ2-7,TGCAGCGTTGGGCCACGACAGGGGGCTTACGAGCAGTACTTC,CSVGPRQGAYEQYF
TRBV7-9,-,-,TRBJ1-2,TGTGCTAGCAGCGACAGTCCCACTAACTATGGCTACACCTTC,CASSDSPTNYGYTF
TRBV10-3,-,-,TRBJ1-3,TGTGCCATCAGCTCCGACAAAAGGGGAAACACCATATATTTT,CAISSDKRGNTIYF
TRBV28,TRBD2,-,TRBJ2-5,TGTGCCAGCAGGGCGGGACTAGCGGGAACCGAGACCCAGTACTTC,CASRAGLAGTETQYF
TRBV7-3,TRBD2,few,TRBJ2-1,TGTGCCAGCAGCTCAAGAACTAGCGGGAGTTTCCCTAGCTCCTACAATGAGCAGTTCTTC,CASSSRTSGSFPSSYNEQFF
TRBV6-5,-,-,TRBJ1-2,TGTGCCAGCCATGGGAGGGGGAACTATGGCTACACCTTC,CASHGRGNYGYTF
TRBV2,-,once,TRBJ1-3,TGTGCCAGCAGTCACGACCGACAGGTCCGCGGAAACACCATATATTTT,CASSHDRQVRGNTIYF
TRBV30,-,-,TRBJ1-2,TGTGCCTGGAGCTCCGTAGGGGGGGCCGGCTACACCTTC,CAWSSVGGAGYTF
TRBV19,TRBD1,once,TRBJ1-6,TGTGCCAGTAGTACCGGACAGGCAGCGAATTCACCCCTCCACTTT,CASSTGQAANSPLHF
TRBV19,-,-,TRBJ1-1,TGTGCCACCAAGACAGGCCCATCGGACACTGAAGCTTTCTTT,CATKTGPSDTEAFF
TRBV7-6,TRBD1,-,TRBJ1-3,TGTGCCAGCGGGGGACAGGGAAGTAGGGCTTCCGGAAACACCATATATTTT,CASGGQGSRASGNTIYF
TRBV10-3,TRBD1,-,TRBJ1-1,TGTGCCACTGGGACAGCGAACACTGAAGCTTTCTTT,CATGTANTEAFF
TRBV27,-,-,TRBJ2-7,TGTGCCAGCAGTTCAAGTAGCGGACAGGCCTACGAGCAGTACTTC,CASSSSSGQAYEQYF
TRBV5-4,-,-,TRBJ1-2,TGTGCCAGCAGCCTCCGGCCCACAGGCCCGGCCCGCTATGGCTACACCTTC,CASSLRPTGPARYGYTF
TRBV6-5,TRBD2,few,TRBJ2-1,TGTGCCAGCAGCCCCGGGACTAGCGGGGGAACCCACTTCTTC,CASSPGTSGGTHFF
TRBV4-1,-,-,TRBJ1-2,TGCGCCAGCAGCGAGTTGGCGGAAGCTAACTATGGCTACACCTTC,CASSELAEANYGYTF
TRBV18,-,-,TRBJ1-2,TGTGCCAGCTCCTATTCCCCTCACCGAGACAGTACGGGTGGCTACACCTTC,CASSYSPHRDSTGGYTF
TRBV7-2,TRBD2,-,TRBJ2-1,TGTGCCAGCAGCTTAGCACTAGCGGGGTTCGGGCAGTTCTTC,CASSLALAGFGQFF
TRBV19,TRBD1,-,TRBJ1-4,TGTGCCAGTAGTAGGGACAGAGATAATGAAAAACTGTTTTTT,CASSRDRDNEKLFF
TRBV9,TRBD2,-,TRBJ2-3,TGTGCCAGCAGCGTAGGGACTAGCGATCGCACAGATACGCAGTATTTT,CASSVGTSDRTDTQYF
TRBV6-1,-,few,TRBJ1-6,TGTGCCAGCAGTTGGGGGGGGGCGTCGGATTCACCCCTCCACTTT,CASSWGGASDSPLHF
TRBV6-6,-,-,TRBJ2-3,TGTGCCAGCACCCCGGCCGCACAGGGAGGGACAGATACGCAGTATTTT,CASTPAAQGGTDTQYF
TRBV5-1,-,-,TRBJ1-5,TGCGCCAGCAGCTTGACAGCAAGGGGGGGATATAGCAATCAGCCCCAGCATTTT,CASSLTARGGYSNQPQHF
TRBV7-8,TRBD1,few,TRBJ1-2,TGTGCCAGCAGCTTAGATGGGGACAGCTATGGCTACACCTTC,CASSLDGDSYGYTF
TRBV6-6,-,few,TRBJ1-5,TGTGCCAGCAGTTACGCAGGGGAGCAGCCCCAGCATTTT,CASSYAGEQPQHF
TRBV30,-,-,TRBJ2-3,TGTGCCTGGAGTGTAGGGGAGGCAGATACGCAGTATTTT,CAWSVGEADTQYF
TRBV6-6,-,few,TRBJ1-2,TGTGCCAGCAGCCCGAGTGCTAACTATGGCTACACCTTC,CASSPSANYGYTF
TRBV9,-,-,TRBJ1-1,TGTGCCAGCAGCGTAGACGACGGAGACACTGAAGCTTTCTTT,CASSVDDGDTEAFF
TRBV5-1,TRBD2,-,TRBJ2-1,TGCGCCAGCAGCTTGGGCAGGACTAGCGGGAGAGAGAATGAGCAGTTCTTC,CASSLGRTSGRENEQFF
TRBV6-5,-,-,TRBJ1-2,TGTGCCAGCGAGAGGGACATTCGTGGCTACACCTTC,CASERDIRGYTF
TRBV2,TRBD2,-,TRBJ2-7,TGTGCCAGCAGTGACACACCGGGACTAGACTACGAGCAGTACTTC,CASSDTPGLDYEQYF
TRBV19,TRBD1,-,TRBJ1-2,TGTGCCAGTACTACCGGGACAGACTATGGCTACACCTTC,CASTTGTDYGYTF